This T cell receptor (beta chain) is drawn from a study of shared clonotypes between healthy human individuals. The study's findings and limits: It was expected that sequencing depth would affect clonotype sharing among donors.

Remarks on this clone: What it binds is not known.

Generated by immunoSEQ multiplex PCR, the TCRdb table keeps only in-frame clones and is missing some. The profile shows about 2.2 million clones, 93% of them singletons. The CDR3 covers 14 residues. Germline V gives CDR1 GTSNPN, CDR2 SVGIG (reference sequence). Trimming removed 2 bases at V and 5 bases at J, with 15 bases between. Positive CCR7 selection of CD45RO-negative cells yielded the naive CD8 cells, and terminally differentiated effector memory CD45RA+ cells were excluded. J is TRBJ2-5 and V is TRBV30; D uncertain. The sequence was collected from a man younger than 30 in good health. Some clones in this sample may be carry-over from other donors' samples. What was sequenced was naive CD8+ T cells from PBMCs. The CDR3: CAWSLVGTRETQYF. Written as DNA, the CDR3 is TGTGCCTGGAGTTTGGTCGGAACTCGGGAGACCCAGTACTTC. The variable domain in full, with the rest retrieved from reference TRBV30 and TRBJ2-5, is SQTIHQWPATLVQPVGSPLSLECTVEGTSNPNLYWYRQAAGRGLQLLFYSVGIGQISSEVPQNLSASRPQDRQFILSSKKLLLSDSGFYLCAWSLVGTRETQYFGPGTRLLVL.